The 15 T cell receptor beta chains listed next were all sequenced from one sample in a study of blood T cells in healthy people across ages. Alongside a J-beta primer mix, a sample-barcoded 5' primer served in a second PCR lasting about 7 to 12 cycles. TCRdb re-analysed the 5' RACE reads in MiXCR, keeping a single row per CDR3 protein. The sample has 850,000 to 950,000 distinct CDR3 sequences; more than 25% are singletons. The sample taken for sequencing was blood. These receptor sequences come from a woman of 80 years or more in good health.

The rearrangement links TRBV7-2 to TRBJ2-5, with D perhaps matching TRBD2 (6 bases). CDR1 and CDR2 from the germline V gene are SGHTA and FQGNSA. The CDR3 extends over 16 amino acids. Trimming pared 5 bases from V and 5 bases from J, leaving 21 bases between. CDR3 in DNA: TGTGCCAGCAGCATAACATCGGCTGGGGGGAGGGAGACCCAGTACTTC. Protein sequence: CASSITSAGGRETQYF.

Here the CDR3 DNA reads TGTGCCAGCAGTATGACTAGCGGGGGGGCCGAGGAGCTGTTTTTT. Translated, it gives CASSMTSGGAEELFF. The rearrangement links TRBV12-3 or TRBV12-4 to TRBJ2-2, with 14 bases aligning to TRBD2. V gave up 5 bases and J gave up 10 bases; unmatched junction bases: 6. This CDR3 has 15 residues.

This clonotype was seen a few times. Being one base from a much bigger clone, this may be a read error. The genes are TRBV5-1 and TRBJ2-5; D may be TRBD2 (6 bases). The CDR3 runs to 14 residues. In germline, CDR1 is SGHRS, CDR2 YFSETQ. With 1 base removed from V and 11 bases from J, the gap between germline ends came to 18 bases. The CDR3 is CASSLIGGRNEQYF. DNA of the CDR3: TGCGCCAGCAGCTTGATCGGGGGAAGGAATGAGCAGTACTTC.

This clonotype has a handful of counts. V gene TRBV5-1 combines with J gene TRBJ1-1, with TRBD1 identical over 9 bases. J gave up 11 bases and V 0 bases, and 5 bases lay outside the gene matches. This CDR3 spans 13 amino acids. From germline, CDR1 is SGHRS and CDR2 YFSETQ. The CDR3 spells CASSLAGQGLAFF. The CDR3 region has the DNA TGCGCCAGCAGCTTGGCGGGACAGGGTTTGGCTTTCTTT.

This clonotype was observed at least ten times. CDR3 region: CASRDAGGATDTQYF. For the CDR3, the DNA is TGCGCCAGCAGGGACGCCGGGGGGGCGACAGATACGCAGTATTTT. This chain connects TRBV4-1 to TRBJ2-3; TRBD2 aligns across 8 bases. V lost 6 bases, J lost 3 bases, and 8 bases stayed unmatched. CDR3 length equals 15 residues. Germline CDR1 and CDR2: MGHRA and YSYEKL.

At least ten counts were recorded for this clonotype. CDR3 DNA: TGTGCCAGCAGTGACCTCCGGGACGGCGGGAACATTCAGTACTTC. Residues: CASSDLRDGGNIQYF. The gene calls are TRBV25-1 and TRBJ2-4; D is perhaps TRBD1 or TRBD2 (5 bases each). V was shortened by 3 bases and J by 7 bases, with 16 bases between the two germline ends. The CDR3 runs 15 residues. Germline V CDR1 and CDR2: MGHDK, SYGVNS.

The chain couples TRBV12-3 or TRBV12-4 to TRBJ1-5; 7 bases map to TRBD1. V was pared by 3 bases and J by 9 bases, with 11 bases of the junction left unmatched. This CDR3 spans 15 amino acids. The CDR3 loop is CASSLHRGLLWPQHF. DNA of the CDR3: TGTGCCAGCAGTTTGCACAGGGGCTTGTTGTGGCCCCAGCATTTT.

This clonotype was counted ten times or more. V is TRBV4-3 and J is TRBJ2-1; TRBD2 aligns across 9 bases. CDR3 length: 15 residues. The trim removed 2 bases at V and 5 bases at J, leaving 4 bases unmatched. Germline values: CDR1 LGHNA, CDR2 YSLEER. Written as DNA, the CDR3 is TGCGCCAGCAGCCAAACTAGCGGGCGGGACAATGAGCAGTTCTTC. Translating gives CASSQTSGRDNEQFF.

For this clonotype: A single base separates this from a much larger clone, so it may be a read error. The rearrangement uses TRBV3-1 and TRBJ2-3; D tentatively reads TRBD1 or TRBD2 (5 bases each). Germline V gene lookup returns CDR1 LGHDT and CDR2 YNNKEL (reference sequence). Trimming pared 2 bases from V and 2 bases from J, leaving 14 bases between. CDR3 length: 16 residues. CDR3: CASSQSFMGDTDTQYF. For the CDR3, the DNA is TGTGCCAGCAGCCAAAGTTTTATGGGGGACACAGATACGCAGTATTTT.

This CDR3 reads CASSTRGRDGYTF. The CDR3 nucleotides read TGTGCCAGCAGCACCAGGGGGAGGGATGGCTACACCTTC. V and J are TRBV28 and TRBJ1-2; 7 nucleotides agree with TRBD1. With V trimmed by 6 bases and J by 6 bases, 7 bases remained unmatched. Germline assignment: CDR1 MDHEN and CDR2 SYDVKM. There are 13 residues in the CDR3.

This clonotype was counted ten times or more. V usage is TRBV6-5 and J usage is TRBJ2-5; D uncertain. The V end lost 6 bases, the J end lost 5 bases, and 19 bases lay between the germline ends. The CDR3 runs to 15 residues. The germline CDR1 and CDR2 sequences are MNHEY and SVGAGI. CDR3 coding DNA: TGTGCCAGCAGCGCCCTCCAGATGGGAAGGGAGACCCAGTACTTC. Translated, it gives CASSALQMGRETQYF.

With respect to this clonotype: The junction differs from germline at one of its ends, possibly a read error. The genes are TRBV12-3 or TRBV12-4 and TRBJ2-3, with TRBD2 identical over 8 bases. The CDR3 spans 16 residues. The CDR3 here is CASSSRLGGGTDTQYF. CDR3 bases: TGTGCCAGTAGTTCTAGACTCGGGGGGGGCACAGATACGCAGTATTTT.

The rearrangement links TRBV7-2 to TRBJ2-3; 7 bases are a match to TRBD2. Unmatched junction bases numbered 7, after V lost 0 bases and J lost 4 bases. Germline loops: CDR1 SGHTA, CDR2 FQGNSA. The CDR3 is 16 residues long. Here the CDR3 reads CASSLAGGWVADTQYF. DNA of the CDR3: TGTGCCAGCAGCTTAGCGGGGGGGTGGGTTGCAGATACGCAGTATTTT.

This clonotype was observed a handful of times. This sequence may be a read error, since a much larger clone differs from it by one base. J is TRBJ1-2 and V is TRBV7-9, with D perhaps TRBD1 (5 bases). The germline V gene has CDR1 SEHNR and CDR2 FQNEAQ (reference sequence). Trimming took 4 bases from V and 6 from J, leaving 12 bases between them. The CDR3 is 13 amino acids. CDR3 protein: CASSSGTWDGYTF. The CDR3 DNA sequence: TGTGCCAGCAGCTCCGGGACTTGGGATGGCTACACCTTC.

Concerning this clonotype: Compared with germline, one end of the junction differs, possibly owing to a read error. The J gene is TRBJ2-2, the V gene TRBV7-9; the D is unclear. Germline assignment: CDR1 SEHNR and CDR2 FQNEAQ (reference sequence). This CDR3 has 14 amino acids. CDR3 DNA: TGTGTCAGCACCATAACAGTCAACACCGGGGAGCTGTTTTTT. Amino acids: CVSTITVNTGELFF.